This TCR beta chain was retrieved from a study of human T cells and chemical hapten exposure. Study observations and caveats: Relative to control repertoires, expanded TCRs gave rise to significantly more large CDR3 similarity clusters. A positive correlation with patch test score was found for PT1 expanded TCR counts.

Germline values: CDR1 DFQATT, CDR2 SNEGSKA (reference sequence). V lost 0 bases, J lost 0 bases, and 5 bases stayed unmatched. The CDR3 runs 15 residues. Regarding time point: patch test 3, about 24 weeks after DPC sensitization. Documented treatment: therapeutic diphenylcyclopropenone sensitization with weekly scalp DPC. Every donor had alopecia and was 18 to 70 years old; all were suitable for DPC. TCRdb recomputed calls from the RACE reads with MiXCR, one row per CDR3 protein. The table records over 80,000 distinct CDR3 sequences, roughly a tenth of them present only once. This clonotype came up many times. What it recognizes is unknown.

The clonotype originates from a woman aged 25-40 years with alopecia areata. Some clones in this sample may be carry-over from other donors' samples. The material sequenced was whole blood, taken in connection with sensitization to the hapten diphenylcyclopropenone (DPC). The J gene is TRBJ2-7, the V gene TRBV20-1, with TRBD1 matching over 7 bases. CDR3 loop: CSARETGSGSYEQYF. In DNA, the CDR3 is TGCAGTGCTAGAGAGACAGGGAGCGGCTCCTACGAGCAGTACTTC.